This TCR beta chain was sequenced during a study of T cell responses to AZD1222 COVID-19 vaccine. General study results and limits: Baseline testing showed seropositivity in only a handful of AZD1222 recipients. Among spike-specific TCRs, nearly half reportedly target unmutated variant regions.

Germline-derived CDR1 and CDR2 are SGHTA and FQGTGA. J lost 1 base, V lost 4 bases, and 3 bases had no gene match. The CDR3 loop spans 14 amino acids. About this clone itself: Antigen unknown.

Assay used: immunoSEQ multiplex PCR; TCRdb lists only in-frame clones, some missing. The sample yields some 150,000 clones, around nine tenths seen once. Sample: peripheral blood, taken on day 0 of AZD1222 vaccination. The chain links TRBV7-3 to TRBJ1-1; 7 bases align to TRBD1. The sequence came from an adult in good health. CDR3 protein: CASSYTGENTEAFF. In nucleotides, the CDR3 is TGTGCCAGCAGCTATACAGGGGAGAACACTGAAGCTTTCTTT.